These 25 T cell receptor beta chains were sequenced from one sample in a study of tissue T cells after allogeneic stem cell transplantation. Time point defined: mouse harvest day 14 after allogeneic transplant. The graft held 10^6 splenic CD5+ T cells and 10^7 T-cell-depleted bone marrow cells. The repertoire was sequenced with immunoSEQ multiplex PCR; TCRdb's copy has only in-frame clones and lacks some. The sample carries around 7,900 clones, around a third recorded once. The sequenced sample consisted of skin. The source is a female BALB/c mouse given C57BL/6 T cells with graft-versus-host disease after an allogeneic hematopoietic cell transplant.

This clone was seen a handful of times. Mouse gene names apply. Sequencing ends 1 residue short of the CDR3 end; the germline J gene provides the rest. The genes are TRBV13-2 and TRBJ2-1; 8 nucleotides agree with TRBD2. With 2 bases clipped from V and 3 bases from J, the junction kept 1 base outside the gene matches. Germline CDR1 and CDR2: NNHNN and SYGAGS (reference sequence). The CDR3 length is 14 residues. CDR3 in amino acids: CASGDGLGYAEQFF. CDR3 DNA (partial): TGTGCCAGCGGTGACGGACTGGGCTATGCTGAGCAGTTC.

Sample share makes this clone medium-sized (0.01 to 0.1%). Mouse gene names apply. The read terminates 1 residue before the CDR3 end, so the remaining end is supplied by the germline J gene. The identical CDR3 is also encoded by other nucleotide sequences in the sample. The chain recombines TRBV12-2 with TRBJ1-4, with 9 bases lining up with TRBD1. Germline V gives CDR1 SGHLS, CDR2 HYDKME. After removal of 4 bases from V and 4 bases from J, the junction contained 6 bases not matched to a gene. The CDR3 totals 15 residues. The sequenced part of the CDR3 DNA is TGTGCCAGCTCCGCCGGGACAGGGCTCAACGAAAGATTATTT. Amino acid sequence: CASSAGTGLNERLF. The complete CDR3 sequence is CASSAGTGLNERLFF.

Of note for this clone: The genes and germline here are from mouse. With the read ending 1 residue before the CDR3 end, the germline J gene is used to fill in that end. This rearrangement joins TRBV3 to TRBJ2-5, with 9 bases identical to TRBD1. J gave up 6 bases and V 4 bases, and 5 bases lay outside the gene matches. CDR1 is SNHLY, CDR2 FYNGKV, per germline (reference sequence). CDR3 length equals 14 residues. CDR3 residues: CASSSQGARDTQYF. The DNA read from the CDR3 is TGTGCCAGCAGCTCACAGGGGGCGCGTGACACCCAGTAC.

A few counts support this clone. Genes here carry mouse names. The read terminates 1 residue ahead of where the CDR3 ends, so the germline J gene completes it. This chain uses TRBV26 with TRBJ2-7; 8 nucleotides match TRBD2. The V segment lost 2 bases and the J segment 4 bases; nucleotides outside the gene matches: 4. This CDR3 has 14 amino acids. Germline V gives CDR1 KGHPV, CDR2 FQNQEV (reference sequence). The chain's CDR3 is CASSLRLGGYEQYF. CDR3 DNA, as far as it was read: TGTGCCAGCAGTCTGAGGCTGGGGGGATATGAACAGTAC.

Points on this clone: Germline and genes: mouse. The sequenced fragment ends 1 residue before the CDR3 boundary, so the rest is inferred from the germline J gene. The J gene is TRBJ2-4, the V gene TRBV3; D remains unclear. In germline, CDR1 is SNHLY, CDR2 FYNGKV (reference sequence). The germline V and J ends were trimmed by 1 base and 2 bases, with 7 bases remaining between them. This CDR3 comprises 14 residues. CDR3 protein: CASSLGRNQNTLYF. The CDR3 DNA, read in part, is TGTGCCAGCAGCTTAGGCAGAAATCAAAACACCTTGTAC.

Note on this clone: Germline and genes: mouse. Read coverage stops 1 residue before the CDR3 terminus; the germline J gene supplies the remainder. This chain uses TRBV3 with TRBJ2-4; a weak D match, TRBD1 (6 bases). CDR1 and CDR2 (germline): SNHLY, FYNGKV (reference sequence). The CDR3 has 12 amino acids. V was clipped by 6 bases and J by 4 bases, with 8 bases between them. CDR3 region: CASRRTENTLYF. The CDR3 bases that were read are TGTGCCAGCAGGCGGACAGAAAACACCTTGTAC.

Note on this clone: Germline and genes: mouse. The CDR3 extends 1 residue past the end of the read, so its final part is completed from the germline J gene. The gene calls are TRBV26 and TRBJ2-3; D is unresolved. CDR3 size: 14 residues. V lost 4 bases to trimming and J lost 0 bases, with 8 bases between them. Per germline, CDR1 KGHPV and CDR2 FQNQEV (reference sequence). This CDR3 reads CASSPRNSAETLYF. The CDR3 bases that were read are TGTGCCAGCAGTCCCCGGAATAGTGCAGAAACGCTGTAT. The full variable domain, rest sourced from reference TRBV26 and TRBJ2-3, is NSKVIQTPRYLVKGQGQKAKMRCIPEKGHPVVFWYQQNKNNEFKFLINFQNQEVLQQIDMTEKRFSAECPSNSPCSLEIQSSEAGDSALYLCASSPRNSAETLYFGSGTRLTVL.

This clone was recorded once. Mouse germline and gene names are used. The read ends 1 residue shy of where the CDR3 ends; the end is completed using the germline J gene. The chain employs TRBV19 and TRBJ1-2; D might be TRBD1 (6 bases). The ends were cut back, 5 bases at V and 3 bases at J, with 11 bases in the middle. CDR3 length: 13 amino acids. CDR1 is FNHDT, CDR2 SITEND, per germline (reference sequence). The CDR3 here is CASRGGVDSDYTF. CDR3 bases read: TGTGCCAGCAGAGGGGGGGTTGACTCCGACTACACC.

This clone was observed a single time. Mouse gene names and germline throughout. The read stops 1 residue short of the end of the CDR3; the missing end is completed from the germline J gene. The rearrangement links TRBV23 to TRBJ1-2; the D segment call TRBD1 is taken from the table without a DNA check. The germline V gene encodes CDR1 KGHTA and CDR2 FQNQQP. The CDR3 runs to 14 residues. The sequenced part of the CDR3 DNA is TGCTCCAGCAGTCAGACAGGTGCAAACTCCGACTACACC. As protein: CSSSQTGANSDYT. The whole CDR3 protein reads CSSSQTGANSDYTF.

As regards this clone: Here the gene names and germline are mouse. The read ends 1 residue before the CDR3 terminus; that terminus is restored from the germline J gene. The same CDR3 can be traced to other DNA sequences in this sample. The gene calls are TRBV1 and TRBJ1-1, with 7 nucleotides matching TRBD1. The germline V gene has CDR1 NSQYPW and CDR2 LRSPGD (reference sequence). After removal of 2 bases from V and 1 base from J, the junction contained 1 base not matched to a gene. The CDR3 sequence is 14 residues long. The CDR3 spells CTCSARDRNTEVFF. Incomplete CDR3 DNA: TGCACCTGCAGTGCACGGGACAGAAACACAGAAGTCTTC.

Regarding this clone: The gene symbols are mouse symbols. From the germline J gene comes the end of the CDR3, since the read stops 1 residue before it. The genes are TRBV5 and TRBJ2-2; possible D gene TRBD1, 5 bases. The V gene lost 1 base and the J gene lost 2 bases, with 5 bases spanning the gap. This CDR3 is built from 14 residues. Germline CDR1 and CDR2: LGHNA and YNLKQL (reference sequence). The CDR3 bases that were read are TGTGCCAGCAGCCAAGGACAGAACACCGGGCAGCTCTAC. This gives the protein CASSQGQNTGQLY. The CDR3 reads in full as CASSQGQNTGQLYF.

In regard to this clone: All gene names here are mouse names. This CDR3 is also generated by other DNA sequences in the sample. CDR3 amino acids: CASSLRGSDYTF. The part of the CDR3 DNA that was read is TGTGCCAGCAGTCTGAGGGGTTCCGACTACACC. J is TRBJ1-2 and V is TRBV26; a possible D gene is TRBD1 (5 bases). Coverage ceases 1 residue before the CDR3 finishes, and the germline J gene fills in the end. This CDR3 is built from 12 residues. V lost 2 bases and J 5 bases, leaving 6 bases between the germline ends. Germline values: CDR1 KGHPV, CDR2 FQNQEV (reference sequence). Supplemented by reference TRBV26 and TRBJ1-2, the full variable domain reads NSKVIQTPRYLVKGQGQKAKMRCIPEKGHPVVFWYQQNKNNEFKFLINFQNQEVLQQIDMTEKRFSAECPSNSPCSLEIQSSEAGDSALYLCASSLRGSDYTFGSGTRLLVI.

A note on this clone: The gene symbols are mouse symbols. The sequenced part of the CDR3 DNA is TGTGCCAGCAGTCTGCCGACAATTTCCAACGAAAGATTATTT. Its protein is CASSLPTISNERLF. The full CDR3 protein is CASSLPTISNERLFF. The V gene is TRBV26, the J gene TRBJ1-4; D gene uncertain. The read is 1 residue too short to cover the CDR3 end, so that end is filled in from the germline J gene. Germline values: CDR1 KGHPV, CDR2 FQNQEV (reference sequence). The length of the CDR3 is 15 residues. V was cut by 2 bases and J by 0 bases, with 7 bases left in between.

Comments on this clone: Mouse gene names and germline throughout. CDR3 bases read: TGTGCCAGCAGTCTGGCAGAAGACACCCAGTAC. It is translated as CASSLAEDTQY. The complete CDR3 sequence is CASSLAEDTQYF. The rearrangement links TRBV26 to TRBJ2-5; D unclear. The read falls 1 residue short of the CDR3 end, and the missing part is taken from the germline J gene. The germline gives CDR1 KGHPV, CDR2 FQNQEV (reference sequence). CDR3 length: 12 residues. Trimming pared 2 bases from V and 4 bases from J, leaving 4 bases between.

In its sample, this clone is medium-sized (0.01 to 0.1%). Gene names denote mouse genes. The CDR3 is cut off 1 residue early in the read; its end comes from the germline J gene. The gene calls are TRBV13-2 and TRBJ2-3; 8 nucleotides align to TRBD1. From germline, CDR1 is NNHNN and CDR2 SYGAGS (reference sequence). The CDR3 spans 13 residues. V lost 2 bases and J lost 6; bases outside the gene matches: 2. This CDR3 reads CASGDRDRETLYF. The covered CDR3 bases are TGTGCCAGCGGTGACCGGGACAGGGAAACGCTGTAT.

Comments on this clone: The gene names given are mouse names. The read terminates 1 residue ahead of where the CDR3 ends, so the germline J gene completes it. This chain connects TRBV3 to TRBJ2-3; D gene uncertain. The CDR3 runs to 16 residues. From germline, CDR1 is SNHLY and CDR2 FYNGKV (reference sequence). V lost 0 bases and J lost 1, with 11 bases in between. The part of the CDR3 DNA that was read is TGTGCCAGCAGCTTAGCGCCCCTAGGAGGTGCAGAAACGCTGTAT. Its translation: CASSLAPLGGAETLY. The CDR3 in its entirety is CASSLAPLGGAETLYF.

About this clone itself: Gene and germline names: mouse. The CDR3 end falls 1 residue outside the read, so it is completed with the germline J gene. This chain uses TRBV4 with TRBJ2-4; 8 nucleotides align to TRBD2. This CDR3 has 13 amino acids. Germline V gives CDR1 LGHDT, CDR2 YNNKQL (reference sequence). Germline trimming cut 3 bases from V and 6 bases from J; bases unmatched to any gene: 2. The part of the CDR3 DNA that was read is TGTGCCAGCAGCTATGACTGGGGTAACACCTTGTAC. Protein product: CASSYDWGNTLY. The CDR3 in full is CASSYDWGNTLYF.

This clone was detected only once. The genes and germline here are from mouse. The CDR3 extends 1 residue past the end of the read, so its final part is completed from the germline J gene. The chain is built from TRBV5 and TRBJ1-4, with no clear D. V was clipped by 3 bases and J by 0 bases, with 5 bases between them. Germline V gives CDR1 LGHNA, CDR2 YNLKQL (reference sequence). The CDR3 has 14 amino acids. The CDR3 loop reads CASSQTISNERLFF. CDR3 DNA, as far as it was read: TGTGCCAGCAGCCAGACAATTTCCAACGAAAGATTATTT.

A few counts support this clone. Genes and germline are mouse. The missing CDR3 end, 1 residue past where the read stops, is filled in from the germline J gene. The rearrangement uses TRBV22 and TRBJ1-2; the table's TRBD1 call for D was not verified on the DNA. TRBV22 represents a pseudogene. The length of the CDR3 is 14 residues. CDR3 in amino acids: CASSCVRKNSDYTF. The CDR3 DNA, read in part, is TGTGCCAGCAGTTGTGTCAGGAAAAACTCCGACTACACC.

This clone has only a few counts. All gene names here are mouse names. The read stops 1 residue short of the end of the CDR3; the missing end is completed from the germline J gene. This sequence joins TRBV16 and TRBJ2-7; 9 bases match TRBD2. The CDR3 contains 13 residues. Germline loops: CDR1 SGHSA, CDR2 FRNQAP. V shed 4 bases, J shed 6 bases, and the junction held 4 bases outside the gene matches. Here the CDR3 reads CASSSPGLGEQYF. The part of the CDR3 DNA that was read is TGTGCAAGCAGCTCTCCGGGACTGGGTGAACAGTAC. The full variable domain, completed using reference TRBV16 and TRBJ2-7, is NAGVIQTPRHKVTGKGQEATLWCEPISGHSAVFWYRQTIVQGLEFLTYFRNQAPIDDSGMPKERFSAQMPNQSHSTLKIQSTQPQDSAVYLCASSSPGLGEQYFGPGTRLTVL.

Note on this clone: Genes here carry mouse names. The read finishes 1 residue shy of the CDR3 end, and the germline J gene is used to complete it. This chain joins TRBV26 and TRBJ2-3, with D unclear. The germline CDR1 and CDR2 sequences are KGHPV and FQNQEV (reference sequence). V dropped 3 bases and J dropped 0 bases, with 4 bases sitting between them. This CDR3 spans 13 amino acids. This CDR3 reads CASSLTSAETLYF. The sequenced CDR3 bases are TGTGCCAGCAGTCTAACTAGTGCAGAAACGCTGTAT. The variable domain in full, completed from reference TRBV26 and TRBJ2-3, reads NSKVIQTPRYLVKGQGQKAKMRCIPEKGHPVVFWYQQNKNNEFKFLINFQNQEVLQQIDMTEKRFSAECPSNSPCSLEIQSSEAGDSALYLCASSLTSAETLYFGSGTRLTVL.

By proportion, this clone is medium-sized. Each gene name is a mouse one. The read ends 1 residue before the CDR3 terminus; that terminus is restored from the germline J gene. The chain links TRBV13-2 to TRBJ1-4; 8 bases line up with TRBD1. This CDR3 spans 15 amino acids. CDR1 and CDR2 (germline): NNHNN, SYGAGS (reference sequence). The V segment lost 6 bases and the J segment 4 bases; nucleotides outside the gene matches: 8. The sequenced CDR3 bases are TGTGCCAGCGCTCTCGGGACAGGAATCAACGAAAGATTATTT. Translation: CASALGTGINERLF. The whole CDR3 protein reads CASALGTGINERLFF.

This clone was seen a few times. Genes here carry mouse names. Read data end 1 residue before the CDR3 end; the end is taken from the germline J gene. The genes are TRBV26 and TRBJ2-1, with D hard to call. CDR3 length equals 13 residues. V was trimmed by 2 bases and J by 2 bases, leaving 4 bases between them. Germline CDR1 is KGHPV and CDR2 is FQNQEV (reference sequence). The part of the CDR3 DNA that was read is TGTGCCAGCAGTCTGGCGGACTATGCTGAGCAGTTC. This encodes CASSLADYAEQF. The entire CDR3 reads CASSLADYAEQFF.

This clone is labeled medium-sized (0.01 to 0.1%). The gene names here belong to mouse. The observed sequence ends 1 residue before the CDR3 terminus, with the missing tail filled in from the germline J gene. The rearrangement joins TRBV20 to TRBJ2-5; D might be TRBD2 (5 bases). The CDR3 sequence is 12 residues long. Germline V gene sequence: CDR1 GFQATS, CDR2 STVNSAI. Trimming shortened V by 5 bases and J by 2 bases, and 8 bases separated the two germline ends. The DNA read from the CDR3 is TGTGGTGCTTTTCTGGGCCAAGACACCCAGTAC. Encoded protein: CGAFLGQDTQY. The whole CDR3 protein reads CGAFLGQDTQYF.

In this sample, this clone turned up a few times. The genes are named according to mouse. The CDR3 end lies 1 residue beyond the end of the read and is filled in from the germline J gene. Other DNA sequences in this specimen translate into the identical CDR3. This chain joins TRBV26 and TRBJ1-1; TRBD1 aligns across 7 bases. The germline gives CDR1 KGHPV, CDR2 FQNQEV (reference sequence). V dropped 4 bases and J dropped 3; count of bases not matched to a gene: 2. The CDR3 is made up of 13 amino acids. CDR3 bases read: TGTGCCAGCAGTCAGGGGGCTGACACAGAAGTCTTC. This codes for CASSQGADTEVF. The CDR3 in its entirety is CASSQGADTEVFF.